This TCR beta chain was recorded in a study of T cells in tuberculosis. In regard to this clone: Its antigen remains unidentified.

Notes on the study in general: The TCR-beta difference was not significant; alpha differences partly reflected length. Active tuberculosis alpha repertoires lay closer to GMM-specific TCRs than controls'. Active tuberculosis cases were adults; controls were adolescents.

Each donor contributed 90,000 to 100,000 T cells on average, unsorted. Germline V gives CDR1 SNHLY, CDR2 FYNNEI. V was shortened by 9 bases and J by 5 bases, with 20 bases between the two germline ends. This CDR3 has 15 amino acids. Sequenced by immunoSEQ multiplex PCR; TCRdb stores in-frame clones only, minus some. The table lists about 30,000 clones, 80% to 95% of them singletons. The sequenced sample was PBMCs. This TCR came from a donor aged 5 to 30 with latent tuberculosis or without tuberculosis infection. V usage is TRBV2 and J usage is TRBJ2-1; D is possibly TRBD2 (6 bases). The CDR3 spells CASLHYRGIDNEQFF. CDR3 DNA sequence: TGTGCCAGTCTTCATTATCGGGGGATTGACAATGAGCAGTTCTTC.